These T cell receptor beta chains were read from a single sample in a study of monozygotic twins with inflammatory bowel disease. TCRdb reprocessed the 5' RACE reads, keeping one entry per CDR3 protein, no DNA. Recorded for this sample: 300,000 to 450,000 distinct CDR3 sequences. Sequences were obtained from blood. Receptors originate from a human donor with ulcerative colitis or Crohn's disease, or a healthy co-twin of an affected twin (not recorded which). Each CDR3 is given with its conserved first and last residue.

V	J	length	CDR3
TRBV5-1	TRBJ1-4	15	CASSMEKGSWEKLFF
TRBV2	TRBJ1-5	13	CASSEAQGQPQHF
TRBV5-1	TRBJ2-3	16	CASSFPSGGGADTQYF
TRBV2	TRBJ1-2	16	CASSTDRNSWNYGYTF
TRBV18	TRBJ1-2	14	CASSPRQGSNGYTF
TRBV5-4	TRBJ1-2	14	CASSLDRVTYGYTF
TRBV7-9	TRBJ2-5	17	CASTYHRANSRGETQYF
TRBV2	TRBJ2-6	15	CASSPIGAGANVLTF
TRBV5-1	TRBJ1-1	14	CASSLNGPASGAFF
TRBV7-2	TRBJ2-7	15	CASSLGVGGFCEQYF
TRBV12-5	TRBJ2-4	16	CASGLWTAVAKNIQYF
TRBV5-1	TRBJ2-3	16	CASSLADRVPTDTQYF
TRBV24-1	TRBJ2-1	15	CATSDRGRGYNEQFF
TRBV4-1	TRBJ2-1	17	CASSQTLPSGANNEQFF
TRBV6-1	TRBJ1-3	18	CASSSIYGAGKSGNTIYF
TRBV12-3/TRBV12-4	TRBJ1-4	15	CASSLVPVEVEKLFF
TRBV12-3/TRBV12-4	TRBJ1-4	15	CASSQGGRTNEKLFF
TRBV15	TRBJ2-2	17	CATSSARVNLHTGELFF
TRBV5-1	TRBJ2-3	16	CASSLDTNRSPDTQYF
TRBV4-2	TRBJ2-1	16	CASSTRDGSSYNEQFF
TRBV4-3	TRBJ2-7	16	CASSPEYRQAHYEQYF
TRBV9	TRBJ1-2	12	CASSLEHGLFAF
TRBV5-1	TRBJ1-1	14	CASKGAGMNTEAFF
TRBV5-8	TRBJ2-1	18	CASRPIPRTSNGRGEQFF
TRBV18	TRBJ1-1	16	CASSPPSAGRGTEAFF
TRBV2	TRBJ2-1	17	CASSEPGTITSYNEQFF
TRBV20-1	TRBJ2-3	16	CSARDDDRGGTDTQYF
TRBV9	TRBJ2-3	18	CASSAYTGTGKYTDTQYF
TRBV12-3/TRBV12-4	TRBJ1-5	14	CASSLTSSNQPQHF
TRBV24-1	TRBJ2-3	18	CATEGQGARLTSTDTQYF
TRBV20-1	TRBJ2-1	12	CSARFAGADQFF
TRBV30	TRBJ2-3	14	CASGRGEWADTQYF
TRBV9	TRBJ2-2	16	CASSFLGGHQTGELFF
TRBV5-1	TRBJ2-4	12	CASRPDNNIQYF
TRBV10-3	TRBJ2-1	15	CAISESAGPYNEQFF
TRBV5-1	TRBJ2-5	17	CASSLGLAGAGSETQYF
TRBV7-9	TRBJ1-2	13	CASSDGPNYGYTF